Presented here are 11 T cell receptor beta chains from one specimen sequenced in a study of beta chain features in type 1 diabetes. Sequencing targeted expressed TCRB transcripts, as all isolated RNA had been reverse transcribed. Sequencing was performed with immunoSEQ multiplex PCR; in TCRdb, only in-frame clones are kept and a portion is missing. The table lists roughly 350,000 clones, 8% to 13% of them singletons, with 0.015% in the top ten. Sequences were obtained from naive CD4+ T cells from blood. All receptors derive from a woman aged 30 to 39 in good health.

This sequence joins TRBV7-3 and TRBJ2-2; 7 bases are shared with TRBD1. V was pared by 4 bases and J by 6 bases, with 5 bases of the junction left unmatched. The CDR3 length is 14 residues. Germline CDR1 is SGHTA and CDR2 is FQGTGA. For the CDR3, the DNA is TGTGCCAGCAGCTCTACAGGGGTCCCCGGGGAGCTGTTTTTT. Residues: CASSSTGVPGELFF.

This clone has just a few counts. The chain joins TRBV19 to TRBJ2-2; 8 bases line up with TRBD2. The CDR3 consists of 15 residues. V was clipped by 6 bases and J by 1 base; unmatched bases: 4. Germline V CDR1 and CDR2: LNHDA, SQIVND (reference sequence). CDR3 DNA: TGTGCCAGTAGCCAAAGCGGGGGGAACACCGGGGAGCTGTTTTTT. Amino acid sequence: CASSQSGGNTGELFF.

The sample holds a few counts of this clone. The V gene is TRBV5-1, the J gene TRBJ2-5, with TRBD1 identical over 7 bases. Germline CDR1 is SGHRS and CDR2 is YFSETQ. The CDR3 is 14 amino acids. V lost 4 bases and J lost 2; bases outside the gene matches: 5. The CDR3 loop reads CASSPGTAQETQYF. The CDR3 nucleotides are TGCGCCAGCAGCCCAGGGACAGCTCAAGAGACCCAGTACTTC.

The chain joins TRBV28 to TRBJ2-5; D is uncertain. Germline values: CDR1 MDHEN, CDR2 SYDVKM. Trimming removed 6 bases from V and 5 bases from J, with 13 bases in between. CDR3 length equals 13 residues. CDR3 sequence (DNA): TGTGCCAGCAGATCTGAGGAGCGCGAGACCCAGTACTTC. The encoded protein is CASRSEERETQYF.

The V gene is TRBV29-1, the J gene TRBJ1-1; D gene ambiguous. Trimming stripped 7 bases from V and 1 base from J, with 10 bases between. This CDR3 comprises 12 residues. Germline V gives CDR1 SQVTM, CDR2 ANQGSEA. The CDR3 region is CSARDENTEAFF. The CDR3 bases are TGCAGCGCCCGAGATGAGAACACTGAAGCTTTCTTT.

The sample holds many counts of this clone. The chain is built from TRBV4-2 and TRBJ2-5; D perhaps matches TRBD1 (6 bases). This CDR3 has 15 residues. Germline-derived CDR1 and CDR2 are LGHNA and YNFKEQ. V lost 0 bases, J lost 4 bases, and 12 bases lay in between. The CDR3 region has the DNA TGTGCCAGCAGCCAAGATTCGAGGGGGAGAGAGACCCAGTACTTC. Protein: CASSQDSRGRETQYF.

The chain combines TRBV19 with TRBJ1-5; D may be TRBD1 (6 bases). With 7 bases removed from V and 2 bases from J, the gap between germline ends came to 15 bases. Germline assignment: CDR1 LNHDA and CDR2 SQIVND (reference sequence). This CDR3 contains 15 residues. The CDR3 bases are TGTGCCAGTAAGGGGAGGGGGTCGGGCAATCAGCCCCAGCATTTT. Translation gives CASKGRGSGNQPQHF. Together with reference TRBV19 and TRBJ1-5, the CDR3 gives the full variable domain: DGGITQSPKYLFRKEGQNVTLSCEQNLNHDAMYWYRQDPGQGLRLIYYSQIVNDFQKGDIAEGYSVSREKKESFPLTVTSAQKNPTAFYLCASKGRGSGNQPQHFGDGTRLSIL.

The chain recombines TRBV9 with TRBJ2-1; TRBD2 agrees at 14 bases. The germline V gene has CDR1 SGDLS and CDR2 YYNGEE. The V segment lost 4 bases and the J segment 0 bases; nucleotides outside the gene matches: 12. The CDR3 is 20 residues long. The CDR3 DNA reads TGTGCCAGCAGCCCCGGGGGACTAGCGGGAGAGCCCTCCTCCTACAATGAGCAGTTCTTC. This codes for CASSPGGLAGEPSSYNEQFF. Together with reference TRBV9 and TRBJ2-1, the CDR3 gives the full variable domain: DSGVTQTPKHLITATGQRVTLRCSPRSGDLSVYWYQQSLDQGLQFLIQYYNGEERAKGNILERFSAQQFPDLHSELNLSSLELGDSALYFCASSPGGLAGEPSSYNEQFFGPGTRLTVL.

This sequence joins TRBV29-1 and TRBJ2-3; maybe TRBD1 (6 bases). Germline assignment: CDR1 SQVTM and CDR2 ANQGSEA. V dropped 7 bases and J dropped 3 bases, with 20 bases sitting between them. The length of the CDR3 is 15 residues. The DNA of the CDR3 is TGCAGCGCATGCTTTAGACAGGCAGGGACAGATACGCAGTATTTT. It specifies CSACFRQAGTDTQYF.

The gene calls are TRBV7-8 and TRBJ2-7; TRBD1 agrees at 12 bases. The CDR3 extends over 18 amino acids. Trimming took 5 bases from V and 2 from J; bases not matched to a gene: 13. The germline V gene encodes CDR1 SGHVS and CDR2 FQNEAQ. The CDR3 loop reads CASSQGQGARPSAYEQYF. CDR3 sequence (DNA): TGTGCCAGCAGCCAGGGACAGGGGGCCCGCCCATCCGCCTACGAGCAGTACTTC.

J is TRBJ1-2 and V is TRBV9, with TRBD1 matching over 11 bases. The CDR3 has 14 residues. CDR1 and CDR2 from the germline V gene are SGDLS and YYNGEE. The ends lost 4 bases at V and 2 bases at J; junction bases unmatched: 1. CDR3 in amino acids: CASSRDRGNYGYTF. The CDR3, as DNA: TGTGCCAGCAGCCGGGACAGGGGGAACTATGGCTACACCTTC. Based on the CDR3 plus reference TRBV9 and TRBJ1-2, the full variable domain is DSGVTQTPKHLITATGQRVTLRCSPRSGDLSVYWYQQSLDQGLQFLIQYYNGEERAKGNILERFSAQQFPDLHSELNLSSLELGDSALYFCASSRDRGNYGYTFGSGTRLTVV.